This is a list of T cell receptor beta chains from one sample in a study of cytomegalovirus exposure and HLA in healthy donors. Profiled with immunoSEQ multiplex PCR; TCRdb holds only in-frame clones, not every one. This sample carries under 200,000 clones, 75% to 85% of them seen once, and the ten largest clones take 13%. The sample taken for sequencing was PBMCs. Receptors originate from a woman aged 45 to 65 in good health and CMV-seronegative. The CDR3 runs from the conserved cysteine through the conserved F or W. Fields, in order: clone size, J gene, D gene, V gene, CDR3 DNA, CDR3 protein. A D gene is named only where the DNA matches it firmly. Clone size is shown for a subset of rows, as once, few, many or a class of expanded clone.

.,TRBJ2-1,TRBD2,TRBV27,TGTGCCAGCAGTCTTAGCGGGAGTCGGGAGCAGTTCTTC,CASSLSGSREQFF
.,TRBJ1-1,.,TRBV5-6,TGTGCCAGCAGACGTAGACAGCTTACAATTCCTGAAGCTTTCTTT,CASRRRQLTIPEAFF
.,TRBJ1-1,.,TRBV7-9,TGTGCCAGCAGCCGATTAGAGGGGCGGGGTAACACTGAAGCTTTCTTT,CASSRLEGRGNTEAFF
once,TRBJ2-3,TRBD2,TRBV14,TGTGCCAGCGGTCGGACTAGCGGGCATTCCACAGATACGCAGTATTTT,CASGRTSGHSTDTQYF
.,TRBJ1-4,.,TRBV19,TGTGCCAGTAGTCCCCGGGATTGGGATGAAAAACTGTTTTTT,CASSPRDWDEKLFF
.,TRBJ2-7,TRBD2,TRBV11-3,TGTGCCAGCAGCGACCGCGGGGGGTACGAGCAGTACTTC,CASSDRGGYEQYF
.,TRBJ1-5,.,TRBV6-6,TGTGCCAGCAGTCCCTACAGCACCAATCAGCCCCAGCATTTT,CASSPYSTNQPQHF
.,TRBJ2-1,.,TRBV11-3,TGTGCCAGCAGCCAAACCCCGGCGGGGAATGAGCAGTTCTTC,CASSQTPAGNEQFF
.,TRBJ2-5,.,TRBV5-1,TGCGCCAGCAGCGAGATTTACGGGATCCAAGAGACCCAGTACTTC,CASSEIYGIQETQYF
.,TRBJ1-6,TRBD1,TRBV27,TGTGCCAGCAGTTTATTTTCGGTCAGGACAGGGCATAATTCACCCCTCCACTTT,CASSLFSVRTGHNSPLHF
.,TRBJ1-2,.,TRBV5-1,TGCGCCAGCAGCTTGGTTAGGGAGGGAAACTATGGCTACACCTTC,CASSLVREGNYGYTF
.,TRBJ2-7,TRBD2,TRBV5-1,TGCGCCAGCAGCTGGGAGGGTACACCCTACGAGCAGTACTTC,CASSWEGTPYEQYF
few,TRBJ1-2,TRBD1,TRBV28,TGTGCCAGCAGATTATCAACAGGGGGGACCTACTATGGCTACACCTTC,CASRLSTGGTYYGYTF
.,TRBJ1-4,.,TRBV5-1,TGCGCCAGCAGCAATGTGGAAGGCGGGGGGGATGAAAAACTGTTTTTT,CASSNVEGGGDEKLFF
.,TRBJ1-1,.,TRBV7-2,TGTGCCAGCAGCTTCAGGACAGAAAACACTGAAGCTTTCTTT,CASSFRTENTEAFF
.,TRBJ1-4,TRBD1,TRBV19,TGTGCCACGCAAGACAGGGGCTCAACTAATGAAAAACTGTTTTTT,CATQDRGSTNEKLFF
.,TRBJ1-4,.,TRBV19,TGTGCCAGTAGTCGCGAGGGCGCAACTAATGAAAAACTGTTTTTT,CASSREGATNEKLFF
.,TRBJ1-2,.,TRBV10-1,TGCGCCAGCTCCGGATCGAAGGGGGTCGTTTATGGCTACACCTTC,CASSGSKGVVYGYTF
.,TRBJ1-5,.,TRBV2,TGTGCCAGCAGTATACAGGGAGGCAATCAGCCCCAGCATTTT,CASSIQGGNQPQHF
few,TRBJ1-5,TRBD1,TRBV6-1,TGTGCCAGCGTTATAGAATCAGGGGGCGGCCAGCCCCAGCATTTT,CASVIESGGGQPQHF
few,TRBJ2-5,TRBD1,TRBV6-5,TGTGCCAGCCAAACCGACAGGGGAAGAGAGACCCAGTACTTC,CASQTDRGRETQYF
few,TRBJ2-5,TRBD2,TRBV23-1,TGCGCCAGCACCTGTCTAGCGGAAGAGACCCAGTACTTC,CASTCLAEETQYF
.,TRBJ2-3,.,TRBV4-3,TGCGCCAGCAGCCAAGATCACGGGGGCACAGATACGCAGTATTTT,CASSQDHGGTDTQYF
.,TRBJ1-4,.,TRBV10-3,TGTGCCATCAGTGAGTCGGAGGGGGGGGAAAAACTGTTTTTT,CAISESEGGEKLFF
.,TRBJ1-2,TRBD1,TRBV7-2,TGTGCCACTCGGACAGGTCTAAACTATGGCTACACCTTC,CATRTGLNYGYTF
.,TRBJ2-7,TRBD2,TRBV6-6,TGTGCCAGCAACAAAAGACTAGCGGACCTCTACGAGCAGTACTTC,CASNKRLADLYEQYF
.,TRBJ2-1,TRBD2,TRBV5-1,TGCGCCGGCAGCTTGGGGTCTAGCGGGGGAAACAATGAGCAGTTCTTC,CAGSLGSSGGNNEQFF
.,TRBJ2-3,.,TRBV18,TGTGCCAGCTCACCACCGGGAACAGGAGTTACTTTCACAGATACGCAGTATTTT,CASSPPGTGVTFTDTQYF
.,TRBJ2-1,.,TRBV5-4,TGTGCCAGCAGCCTAGGGGGGGGCTCCTACAATGAGCAGTTCTTC,CASSLGGGSYNEQFF
.,TRBJ2-1,.,TRBV11-2,TGTGCCAGCAGTCCCGGGATAGTAACTTCCTACAATGAGCAGTTCTTC,CASSPGIVTSYNEQFF
.,TRBJ2-5,TRBD1,TRBV7-3,TGTGCCAGCAGCTTAACGACAGGGGGAAGGGAGACCCAGTACTTC,CASSLTTGGRETQYF
.,TRBJ2-3,TRBD1,TRBV2,TGTGCCAGCAGTGCCGAACCTCGGACAGGGCCCTTCACAGATACGCAGTATTTT,CASSAEPRTGPFTDTQYF
.,TRBJ2-1,TRBD1,TRBV5-4,TGTGCCAGCAGCTTGGGGGGACCCCGGGACAGAAACAATGAGCAGTTCTTC,CASSLGGPRDRNNEQFF
.,TRBJ2-5,TRBD2,TRBV7-8,TGTGCCAGCAGCTTACCTCCTTGGACTAGCGTGGAAGAGACCCAGTACTTC,CASSLPPWTSVEETQYF
few,TRBJ1-2,.,TRBV19,TGTGCCAGTAGGATCGGGTATGGCTACACCTTC,CASRIGYGYTF
.,TRBJ2-1,TRBD2,TRBV4-1,TGCGCCAGCAGCCAAGTAGCGGGGGGGGTTGAGCAGTTCTTC,CASSQVAGGVEQFF